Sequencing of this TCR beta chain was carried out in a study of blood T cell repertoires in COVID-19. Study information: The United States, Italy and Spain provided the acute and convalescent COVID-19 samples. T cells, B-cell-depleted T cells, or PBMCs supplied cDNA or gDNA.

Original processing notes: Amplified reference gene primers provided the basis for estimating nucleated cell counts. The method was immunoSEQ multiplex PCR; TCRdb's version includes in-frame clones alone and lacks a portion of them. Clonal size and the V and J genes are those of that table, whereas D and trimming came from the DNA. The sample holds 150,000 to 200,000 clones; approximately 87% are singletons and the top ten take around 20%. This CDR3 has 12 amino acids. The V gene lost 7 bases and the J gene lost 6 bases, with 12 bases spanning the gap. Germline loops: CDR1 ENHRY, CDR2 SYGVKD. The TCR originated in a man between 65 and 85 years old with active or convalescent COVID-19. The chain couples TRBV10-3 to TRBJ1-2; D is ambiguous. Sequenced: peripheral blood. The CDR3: CAIMGGGNGYTF. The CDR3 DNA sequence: TGTGCCATCATGGGAGGCGGGAATGGCTACACCTTC.